This T cell receptor beta chain was found in a study of naive and memory T cell subsets (dated by TCRdb to 2015 to 2018). A note on the overall study: The figure summarizing these samples reported some 10 blood donors, 7 tuberculin skin test biopsies and 3 saline control biopsies. Usually PCR2 was run as a SYBR Green qPCR and stopped at a set threshold, although low-input samples could use end-point PCR (roughly 6 cycles) instead.

Here is what the overall study found, with its caveats: The RNA-based method was acknowledged to be potentially sensitive to changes in TCR transcripts with T cell activation and differentiation.

Points on this clonotype: Its cognate antigen has yet to be identified. Base qualities are not at hand, and no much larger clone is one base apart.

Libraries came from 5' RACE. For the blood and skin samples, TCR RNA was reverse transcribed with SuperScript IV using primers for the alpha and beta constant regions. The ligated cDNA was amplified by four rounds of PCR, in which nested alpha and beta constant region primers were used together with the SP2 primer. An oligonucleotide carrying the Illumina SP2 primer and a UMI was ligated to the 3' end of the cDNA by means of T4 RNA ligase 1. The 12-nucleotide UMI was composed of two random hexamers separated by an eight-base spacer, which was included to prevent hairpin formation. From the second PCR onward, TCR alpha and beta chain libraries were processed separately and dual indexed for multiplexing. After pooling, the indexed libraries were analyzed by capillary electrophoresis and sequenced on either an Illumina MiSeq or NextSeq. Libraries were spiked with PhiX DNA at roughly 5-7.5% so that base diversity was increased and cluster recognition was improved. Per the original workflow: Demultiplexor pulled UMIs out of read 2, joined the UMIs with the TCR sequence from read 1, and separated reads according to sample indices. V and J genes and V-J junctions were identified by Decombinator, which gave every TCR a five-part identifier that included V and J deletions. UMIs were used by Collapsinator to correct sequencing errors and PCR amplification heterogeneity, so that a UMI-based abundance was obtained for each TCR. CDR3Translator turned identifiers into nucleotide sequence, translated the nucleotide sequence into amino acids, and pulled out CDR3 regions based on terminal motifs. Error-corrected counts of alpha and beta TCRs from blood and skin were compared after being normalized to the amount of input RNA. TCRdb's own reprocessing of the public reads used fastp at Q25 and MiXCR and kept productive beta chains. Rows are combined by CDR3 protein, so each entry shows the most common genes and DNA. The V and J calls follow TCRdb's processing rather than the paper's. This sample is represented by roughly 26,000 distinct CDR3 sequences; roughly 25% of them were singletons. About 1.8% of the sample is taken by the ten largest.

For whole blood analysis, approximately 2.5 ml of peripheral blood was collected from healthy adult volunteers into Tempus tubes, and RNA was extracted following the manufacturer's instructions. The study reported a robust and sensitive protocol to amplify, sequence and analyze TCRs, based on 3' ligation of a UMI-containing oligonucleotide to TCR cDNA. Total RNA, without cell sorting, was DNase treated with RQ1 DNase before reverse transcription, targeting about 1 to 1000 ng input. Libraries were prepared from skin biopsies and whole blood to test how robust the pipeline was in samples where T cells are a minority population. CDR1 SGHTA and CDR2 FQGNSA are derived from the germline V gene. V has 3 bases trimmed and J has 0 bases trimmed; junction bases matching no gene number 1. Reading from cysteine to phenylalanine, the CDR3 counts 15 amino acids. Only the CDR3 DNA stays, 45 bases, in frame from base 1.

The clonotype comes from a female donor in good health. This sequence uses TRBV7-2 and TRBJ2-3, and 9 junction bases match TRBD2. This receptor has the CDR3 CASSFTSGSTDTQYF. The sequence in DNA is TGTGCCAGCAGCTTTACTAGCGGGAGCACAGATACGCAGTATTTT.